The 14 T cell receptor beta chains in this list originate from one sample, sequenced in a study of beta chain features in type 1 diabetes. General study results and limits: Across all four CD4+ subsets, people with type 1 diabetes showed modestly shorter TCRB CDR3s.

The study reverse transcribed the entire isolated RNA, so it sequenced expressed TCRB transcripts. Sequencing used immunoSEQ multiplex PCR; TCRdb keeps in-frame clones, though not all of them. The repertoire holds 600,000 to 700,000 clones, with roughly 13% as singletons. Their cognate antigens are unknown. The sequenced sample was naive CD4+ T cells from blood. Receptors originate from a man between 18 and 29 years old with type 1 diabetes.

This rearrangement joins TRBV19 to TRBJ2-7; D is ambiguous. CDR3 length equals 12 residues. Germline-derived CDR1 and CDR2 are LNHDA and SQIVND (reference sequence). V was trimmed by 6 bases and J by 3 bases, leaving 9 bases between them. CDR3 in amino acids: CASSHDFYEQYF. Here the CDR3 DNA reads TGTGCCAGTAGCCACGACTTCTACGAGCAGTACTTC.

This clone was seen ten or more times. V usage is TRBV23-1 and J usage is TRBJ1-5; no firm D call. TRBV23-1 counts as an open reading frame of uncertain function. The CDR3 spans 12 residues. V was cut by 2 bases and J by 9 bases, with 8 bases left in between. CDR3 amino acids: CASSQLHWPQHF. In DNA form, the CDR3 reads TGCGCCAGCAGTCAACTCCACTGGCCCCAGCATTTT.

This clone has only a few counts. The chain combines TRBV29-1 with TRBJ1-2; D unresolved. Trimming removed 4 bases from V and 2 bases from J, with 14 bases in between. CDR3 size: 14 residues. Per germline, CDR1 SQVTM and CDR2 ANQGSEA. The CDR3 DNA follows: TGCAGCGTTGGATATCCAGGCACCAACTATGGCTACACCTTC. It specifies CSVGYPGTNYGYTF.

The CDR3 protein is CASSFRGRNTQYF. In DNA, the CDR3 is TGTGCCAGCAGCTTCAGGGGGCGGAATACGCAGTATTTT. The chain joins TRBV13 to TRBJ2-3; 8 bases match TRBD1. Looked up from germline, CDR1 is PRHDT and CDR2 is FYEKMQ (reference sequence). V dropped 3 bases and J dropped 7; count of bases not matched to a gene: 3. This CDR3 has 13 residues.

This clone was seen ten or more times. The chain has TRBV7-9 and TRBJ1-5; D unclear. The V end lost 1 base, the J end lost 9 bases, and 10 bases lay between the germline ends. The CDR3 contains 13 residues. Germline V gives CDR1 SEHNR, CDR2 FQNEAQ (reference sequence). The CDR3 region is CASSLGLSRPQHF. The CDR3 region has the DNA TGTGCCAGCAGCTTAGGTTTGAGTCGGCCCCAGCATTTT.

The chain uses TRBV9 and TRBJ2-5; TRBD2 aligns across 9 bases. Looked up from germline, CDR1 is SGDLS and CDR2 is YYNGEE. This CDR3 spans 15 amino acids. The junction had 7 bases not matched to a gene; V was cut back by 3 bases and J by 4 bases. For the CDR3, the DNA is TGTGCCAGCAGCGAGCGGGGGGCTGGAGGAGAGACCCAGTACTTC. This translates into CASSERGAGGETQYF. The full variable domain, rest sourced from reference TRBV9 and TRBJ2-5, is DSGVTQTPKHLITATGQRVTLRCSPRSGDLSVYWYQQSLDQGLQFLIQYYNGEERAKGNILERFSAQQFPDLHSELNLSSLELGDSALYFCASSERGAGGETQYFGPGTRLLVL.

In this sample, this clone turned up a few times. The CDR3 DNA sequence: TGTGCCTGGACCCTCTCCCTTGGCTACACCTTC. This codes for CAWTLSLGYTF. The rearrangement uses TRBV30 and TRBJ1-2; D is undetermined. This CDR3 region has 11 residues. Germline CDR1 reads GTSNPN; CDR2 reads SVGIG (reference sequence). The germline V and J ends were trimmed by 4 bases and 7 bases, with 10 bases remaining between them.

The V gene is TRBV30, the J gene TRBJ2-3; D might be TRBD1 (6 bases). Germline V gene data show CDR1 as GTSNPN and CDR2 as SVGIG (reference sequence). This CDR3 region has 12 residues. Trimming took 5 bases from V and 2 from J, leaving 8 bases between them. CDR3 in DNA: TGTGCCTGGGGGGACAACACAGATACGCAGTATTTT. The encoded protein is CAWGDNTDTQYF.

This clone was seen a few times. The genes are TRBV6-6 and TRBJ1-3; 8 nucleotides agree with TRBD1. CDR1 and CDR2 from the germline V gene are MNHNY and SVGAGI (reference sequence). The CDR3 length is 15 residues. Trimming cost V 5 bases and J 3 bases; bases outside gene matches: 6. The CDR3 coding sequence is TGTGCCAGCAGTACGAGCGACAGGGGTGGAAACACCATATATTTT. Translation: CASSTSDRGGNTIYF.

This clone was seen a handful of times. The chain carries TRBV5-1 and TRBJ2-3, with 13 nucleotides matching TRBD2. This CDR3 has 16 amino acids. With V trimmed by 4 bases and J by 2 bases, 4 bases remained unmatched. Per germline, CDR1 SGHRS and CDR2 YFSETQ. The CDR3 here is CASSETSGGPTDTQYF. CDR3 DNA sequence: TGCGCCAGCAGCGAGACTAGCGGGGGGCCCACAGATACGCAGTATTTT.

J is TRBJ2-5 and V is TRBV30; D call uncertain. Trimming cost V 1 base and J 6 bases, with 6 bases left between them. In germline, CDR1 is GTSNPN, CDR2 SVGIG (reference sequence). The CDR3 spans 11 residues. For the CDR3, the DNA is TGTGCCTGGAGTGCATACCAGACCCAGTACTTC. As protein: CAWSAYQTQYF.

This clone was picked up one time. This sample also contains other DNA sequences that code for the same CDR3. The chain uses TRBV18 and TRBJ2-2; D call uncertain. Germline V CDR1 and CDR2: KGHSH, LQKENI. There are 15 residues in the CDR3. The germline V and J ends were trimmed by 3 bases and 0 bases, with 8 bases remaining between them. This chain's CDR3 is CASSPPGSNTGELFF. The CDR3 DNA sequence: TGTGCCAGCTCACCGCCGGGTTCGAACACCGGGGAGCTGTTTTTT.

A few counts support this clone. The chain couples TRBV20-1 to TRBJ1-1, with 7 bases aligning to TRBD1. The CDR3 has 11 amino acids. V lost 6 bases and J lost 5; bases outside the gene matches: 3. From germline, CDR1 is DFQATT and CDR2 SNEGSKA (reference sequence). CDR3 nucleotide sequence: TGCAGTGCCCCGACAGGGACTGAAGCTTTCTTT. It translates to CSAPTGTEAFF.

This chain links TRBV30 with TRBJ2-3; tentatively, D is TRBD2 (6 bases). From germline, CDR1 is GTSNPN and CDR2 SVGIG (reference sequence). The CDR3 loop spans 14 amino acids. The V gene lost 2 bases and the J gene lost 6 bases, with 15 bases spanning the gap. The CDR3 DNA follows: TGTGCCTGGAGTTACGGCGGGGCAGGGGATACGCAGTATTTT. This codes for CAWSYGGAGDTQYF.